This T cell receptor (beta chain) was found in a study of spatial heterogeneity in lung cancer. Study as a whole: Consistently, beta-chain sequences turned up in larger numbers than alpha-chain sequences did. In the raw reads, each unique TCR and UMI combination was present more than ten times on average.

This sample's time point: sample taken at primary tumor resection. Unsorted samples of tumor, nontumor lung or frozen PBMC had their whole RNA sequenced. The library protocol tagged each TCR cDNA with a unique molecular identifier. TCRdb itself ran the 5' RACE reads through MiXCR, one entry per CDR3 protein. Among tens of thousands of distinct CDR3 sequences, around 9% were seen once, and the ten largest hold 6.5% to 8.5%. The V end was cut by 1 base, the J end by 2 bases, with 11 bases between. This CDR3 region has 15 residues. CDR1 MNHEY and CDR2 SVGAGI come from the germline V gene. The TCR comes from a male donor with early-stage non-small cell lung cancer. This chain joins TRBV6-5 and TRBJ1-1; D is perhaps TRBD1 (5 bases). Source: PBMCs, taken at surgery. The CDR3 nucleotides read TGTGCCAGCAGTTACTGGGGGGGAATAAACACTGAAGCTTTCTTT. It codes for CASSYWGGINTEAFF.